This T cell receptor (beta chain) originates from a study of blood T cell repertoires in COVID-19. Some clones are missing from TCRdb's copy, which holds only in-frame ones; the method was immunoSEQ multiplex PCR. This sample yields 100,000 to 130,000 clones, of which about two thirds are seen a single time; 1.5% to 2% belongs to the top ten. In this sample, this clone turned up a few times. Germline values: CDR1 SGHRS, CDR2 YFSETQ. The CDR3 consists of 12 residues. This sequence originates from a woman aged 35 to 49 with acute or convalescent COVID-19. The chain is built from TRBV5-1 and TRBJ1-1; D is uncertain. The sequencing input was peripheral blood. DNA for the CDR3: TGCGCGAGTAGTAGGAGCAACACTGAAGCTTTCTTT. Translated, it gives CASSRSNTEAFF.